This TCR beta chain was profiled in a study of low-dose radiotherapy and immunotherapy resistance in tumors. As for the study in general: Every six weeks patients received intravenous ipilimumab 1 mg/kg, and every two weeks they received intravenous nivolumab 240 mg.

This clonotype was observed many times. Time point described: before trial treatment. Along with nivolumab and ipilimumab, donors received aspirin, low-dose cyclophosphamide and low-dose radiotherapy. Eligibility required advanced solid tumors lacking tumor-infiltrating lymphocytes. CDR3 length: 14 residues. Germline CDR1 reads MNHEY; CDR2 reads SMNVEV (reference sequence). Trimming shortened V by 4 bases and J by 3 bases, and 13 bases separated the two germline ends. Both TCRalpha and TCRbeta chains were reverse transcribed with V-gene-specific primers. TCRs were amplified for roughly 20 PCR cycles with a constant-region primer and V-primer adapter. The mRNA that was isolated underwent amplification by in vitro transcription. TCRdb called the reads again in MiXCR, with one record for every CDR3 protein. The data show about 89,000 distinct CDR3 sequences, with more than 8% seen just once and under 1.1% held by the top ten.

The gene calls are TRBV27 and TRBJ2-7, with D maybe TRBD2 (7 bases). The sample here was PBMCs, taken before treatment. The source of this sequence is a male donor with prostate cancer. The CDR3 here is CASSSGGRLYEQYF. DNA of the CDR3: TGTGCCAGCAGTTCCGGGGGGCGCCTCTACGAGCAGTACTTC.